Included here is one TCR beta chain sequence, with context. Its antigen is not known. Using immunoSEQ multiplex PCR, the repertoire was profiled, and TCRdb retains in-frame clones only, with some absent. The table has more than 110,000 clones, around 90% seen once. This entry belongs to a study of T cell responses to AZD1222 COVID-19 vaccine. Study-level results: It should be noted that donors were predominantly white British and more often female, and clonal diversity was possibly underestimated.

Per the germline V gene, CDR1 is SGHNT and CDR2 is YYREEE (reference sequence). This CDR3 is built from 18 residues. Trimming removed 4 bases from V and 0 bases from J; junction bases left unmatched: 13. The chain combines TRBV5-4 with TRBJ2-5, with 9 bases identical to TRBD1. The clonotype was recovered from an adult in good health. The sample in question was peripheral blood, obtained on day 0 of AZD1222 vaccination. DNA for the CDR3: TGTGCCAGCAGCCCGGAGGTTGGGACAGGGCCCCACCAAGAGACCCAGTACTTC. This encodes CASSPEVGTGPHQETQYF. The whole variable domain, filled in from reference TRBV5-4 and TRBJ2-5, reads ETGVTQSPTHLIKTRGQQVTLRCSSQSGHNTVSWYQQALGQGPQFIFQYYREEENGRGNFPPRFSGLQFPNYSSELNVNALELDDSALYLCASSPEVGTGPHQETQYFGPGTRLLVL.